This TCR beta chain was documented in a study of CD8 T cells in ankylosing spondylitis. Regarding the study as a whole: Peripheral blood held disease-linked clones only at relatively low frequency, and these were CD8+. A TCR beta motif made of about 8 highly homologous variants seemed typical of ankylosing spondylitis blood.

Germline V gives CDR1 MGHRA, CDR2 YSYEKL. The CDR3 has 15 residues. V was shortened by 8 bases and J by 2 bases, with 18 bases between the two germline ends. Quantitative barcoded 5'-RACE was used to prepare TCR beta libraries. Via MiXCR, TCRdb re-called the 5' RACE reads, giving one row per CDR3 protein. This table holds more than 650,000 distinct CDR3 sequences, about 11% found once. Worth noting for this clonotype: Its antigen is still unknown.

The genes are TRBV4-1 and TRBJ1-1; no clear D gene. The sequence was collected from a male donor with ankylosing spondylitis. The sample taken for sequencing was blood, either unsorted or a sorted T cell fraction (not recorded which). The CDR3: CASARGEGSNTEAFF. In DNA, the CDR3 is TGCGCCAGCGCACGCGGGGAGGGCTCTAACACTGAAGCTTTCTTT.